Listed below are T cell receptor beta chains from one sample, sequenced in a study of vaccination and CD4 T cells after COVID-19. The antigens of these receptors remain unknown. In TCRdb, the PCR reads were re-called with MiXCR into one record per CDR3 protein. This table holds around 15,000 distinct CDR3 sequences, around 66% found once. The sequencing sample was made of CD4+ T cells from blood, cultured in vitro. Source of these receptors: a human donor who had recovered from COVID-19. Each CDR3 is given with its conserved first and last residue. D genes are given only for firm matches. Clone size is shown for a subset of rows, as once, few, many or a class of expanded clone.

V	D	size	J	CDR3	DNA
TRBV28	-	-	TRBJ1-1	CASSSGLRLEAFF	TGTGCCAGCAGTAGTGGGCTCCGTCTGGAAGCTTTCTTT
TRBV20-1	-	-	TRBJ2-5	CSAEKLDKQETQYF	TGCAGTGCTGAGAAGCTAGACAAGCAAGAGACCCAGTACTTC
TRBV6-2/TRBV6-3	-	once	TRBJ2-5	CASSNSRGAETQYF	TGTGCCAGCAGCAACTCGAGGGGTGCGGAGACCCAGTACTTC
TRBV20-1	-	-	TRBJ1-6	CSARVPTAGANSPLHF	TGCAGTGCTAGAGTCCCCACCGCGGGCGCTAATTCACCCCTCCACTTT
TRBV5-4	-	few	TRBJ2-5	CASSLFPVETQYF	TGTGCCAGCAGCTTGTTTCCGGTAGAGACCCAGTACTTC
TRBV6-1	-	-	TRBJ2-5	CASSGQGETQYF	TGTGCCAGCAGTGGGCAAGGGGAGACCCAGTACTTC
TRBV6-2/TRBV6-3	-	-	TRBJ2-7	CASSYSRNPYEQYF	TGTGCCAGCAGTTACTCTCGGAACCCTTACGAGCAGTACTTC
TRBV7-8	-	-	TRBJ1-1	CASSLGVPLNTEAFF	TGTGCCAGCAGCTTAGGGGTTCCATTGAACACTGAAGCTTTCTTT
TRBV7-2	TRBD1	few	TRBJ1-2	CASSRDKTGGYGYTF	TGTGCCAGCAGCCGAGACAAAACAGGGGGGTATGGCTACACCTTC
TRBV24-1	-	-	TRBJ2-5	CATSDLETQYF	TGTGCCACCAGTGACTTAGAGACCCAGTACTTC
TRBV7-8	-	-	TRBJ2-1	CASSSLAGGLFF	TGTGCCAGCAGCTCCCTTGCTGGGGGTCTGTTCTTC
TRBV20-1	-	few	TRBJ1-5	CSARPEVKGNQPQHF	TGCAGTGCTAGACCCGAGGTTAAGGGCAATCAGCCCCAGCATTTT
TRBV7-3	-	-	TRBJ2-5	CASSFGGGRETQYF	TGTGCCAGCAGCTTCGGGGGCGGACGCGAGACCCAGTACTTC
TRBV7-2	-	-	TRBJ2-7	CASSLQGRNYEQYF	TGTGCCAGCAGCTTACAGGGGAGGAACTACGAGCAGTACTTC
TRBV20-1	-	few	TRBJ2-7	CSARDFGDAISNEQYF	TGCAGTGCTAGAGATTTTGGGGACGCCATTTCCAATGAGCAGTACTTC
TRBV6-5	-	-	TRBJ1-2	CASRYTGSGGYTF	TGTGCCAGCAGATACACAGGGTCGGGTGGCTACACCTTC
TRBV7-9	TRBD1	-	TRBJ1-4	CASSPARQGSNEKLFF	TGTGCCAGCAGCCCGGCCCGACAGGGCTCCAATGAAAAACTGTTTTTT
TRBV21-1	-	few	TRBJ2-4	CASSNTPAKNIQYF	TGTGCCAGCAGCAATACTCCCGCCAAAAACATTCAGTACTTC
TRBV10-1	TRBD2	few	TRBJ2-3	CASSQRERDTQYF	TGCGCCAGCAGCCAGCGGGAGAGGGATACGCAGTATTTT
TRBV7-2	-	-	TRBJ2-5	CASSLGGWQETQYF	TGTGCCAGCAGCTTAGGTGGTTGGCAAGAGACCCAGTACTTC
TRBV24-1	-	-	TRBJ2-5	CATSDTTKLGNQETQYF	TGTGCCACCAGTGATACGACTAAGCTGGGGAACCAAGAGACCCAGTACTTC
TRBV20-1	TRBD1	-	TRBJ1-2	CSARADREDYGYTF	TGCAGTGCTAGAGCTGACAGGGAGGACTATGGCTACACCTTC
TRBV7-2	-	few	TRBJ1-2	CASSPPGAYGYTF	TGTGCCAGCAGCCCGCCAGGGGCCTATGGCTACACCTTC
TRBV19	TRBD2	-	TRBJ2-7	CASSFRSGIGSYEQYF	TGTGCCAGTAGTTTCCGTAGCGGGATAGGGTCCTACGAGCAGTACTTC
TRBV7-2	-	-	TRBJ2-7	CASSFVADAYEQYF	TGTGCCAGCAGCTTTGTGGCGGACGCCTACGAGCAGTACTTC
TRBV6-2/TRBV6-3	-	-	TRBJ1-2	CASSYSASGDRYGYTF	TGTGCCAGCAGTTACTCGGCTTCTGGGGATCGGTATGGCTACACCTTC